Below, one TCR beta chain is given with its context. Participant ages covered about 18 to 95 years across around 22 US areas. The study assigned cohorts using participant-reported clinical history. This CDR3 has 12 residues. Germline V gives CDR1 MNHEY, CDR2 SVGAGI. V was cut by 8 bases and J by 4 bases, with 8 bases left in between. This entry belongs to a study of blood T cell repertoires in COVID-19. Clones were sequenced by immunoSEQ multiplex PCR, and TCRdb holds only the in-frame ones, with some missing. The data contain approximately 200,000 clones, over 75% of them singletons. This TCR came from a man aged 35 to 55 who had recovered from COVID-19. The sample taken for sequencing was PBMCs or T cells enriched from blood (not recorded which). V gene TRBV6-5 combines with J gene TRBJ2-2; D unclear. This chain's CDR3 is CASRQVTGELFF. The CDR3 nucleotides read TGTGCCAGCCGTCAGGTCACCGGGGAGCTGTTTTTT.